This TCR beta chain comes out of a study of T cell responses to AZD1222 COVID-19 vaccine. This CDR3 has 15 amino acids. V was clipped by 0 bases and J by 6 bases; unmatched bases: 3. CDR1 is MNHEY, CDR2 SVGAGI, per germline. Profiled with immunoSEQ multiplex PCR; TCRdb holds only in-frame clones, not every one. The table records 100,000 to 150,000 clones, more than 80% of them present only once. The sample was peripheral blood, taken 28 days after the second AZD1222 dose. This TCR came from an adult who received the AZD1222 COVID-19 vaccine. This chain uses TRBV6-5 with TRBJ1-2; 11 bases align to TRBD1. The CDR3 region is CASSYSSGQGDGYTF. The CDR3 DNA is TGTGCCAGCAGTTACTCATCGGGACAGGGGGATGGCTACACCTTC.